The 10 T cell receptor beta chains below all came from one sample that was sequenced in a study of cytomegalovirus exposure and HLA in healthy donors. It was with 60 Vbeta and 13 Jbeta primers that the PCR ran. The table came from immunoSEQ multiplex PCR; TCRdb's copy has only in-frame clones and leaves some out. The data show roughly 100,000 clones, approximately 82% seen once. Sequencing was done on a sample of PBMCs. These TCRs come from a female donor in good health and CMV-seropositive.

J is TRBJ2-3 and V is TRBV2; a possible D gene is TRBD2 (7 bases). CDR1 and CDR2 (germline): SNHLY, FYNNEI. The CDR3 spans 14 residues. V lost 10 bases to trimming and J lost 6 bases, with 20 bases between them. CDR3 bases: TGTGCCATCCTAGGGGGGGTTGAATTCGATACGCAGTATTTT. Protein: CAILGGVEFDTQYF.

The chain uses TRBV28 and TRBJ2-3, with 9 bases aligning to TRBD2. This CDR3 comprises 16 residues. Germline V CDR1 and CDR2: MDHEN, SYDVKM. With 8 bases clipped from V and 4 bases from J, the junction kept 13 bases outside the gene matches. For the CDR3, the DNA is TGTGCCAGCCGTGGTTGGTCTAGCGGGACCGCAGATACGCAGTATTTT. It is translated as CASRGWSSGTADTQYF.

The sample holds one count of this clone. The gene calls are TRBV6-1 and TRBJ1-1; D unclear. Trimming took 4 bases from V and 6 from J, leaving 6 bases between them. The CDR3 loop spans 11 amino acids. Looked up from germline, CDR1 is MNHNS and CDR2 is SASEGT. Here the CDR3 DNA reads TGTGCCAGCAGTGTGGGCGCTGAAGCTTTCTTT. The encoded protein is CASSVGAEAFF.

This chain uses TRBV29-1 with TRBJ2-3; 7 bases match TRBD2. J lost 2 bases, V lost 4 bases, and 3 bases had no gene match. This CDR3 is 13 amino acids long. Germline V CDR1 and CDR2: SQVTM, ANQGSEA. CDR3 protein: CSVGGRATDTQYF. The CDR3 coding sequence is TGCAGCGTTGGGGGGAGGGCCACAGATACGCAGTATTTT.

The chain links TRBV10-2 to TRBJ2-7, with TRBD1 matching over 9 bases. This CDR3 is 12 amino acids long. V was pared by 10 bases and J by 5 bases, with 6 bases of the junction left unmatched. CDR1 WSHSY and CDR2 SAAADI come from the germline V gene. The CDR3: CATDTGGHEQYF. CDR3 in DNA: TGCGCCACAGATACAGGGGGCCACGAGCAGTACTTC.

The DNA of the CDR3 is TGTGCCAGCTCCCCGGAGGGGTTAGAGTCCTACGAGCAGTACTTC. Amino acids: CASSPEGLESYEQYF. The V gene is TRBV18, the J gene TRBJ2-7, with a possible D match to TRBD2 (6 bases). This CDR3 is built from 15 residues. Looked up from germline, CDR1 is KGHSH and CDR2 is LQKENI. V shed 6 bases and J shed 1 base, with 16 bases lying between them.

The V and J genes are TRBV7-7 and TRBJ2-1; D call uncertain. V was cut by 0 bases and J by 5 bases, with 5 bases left in between. The CDR3 loop spans 13 amino acids. The V gene's germline CDR1 is SSHAT and CDR2 FNYEAQ (reference sequence). CDR3 in amino acids: CASSLAAHNEQFF. The CDR3 DNA reads TGTGCCAGCAGCTTAGCGGCCCACAATGAGCAGTTCTTC.

V is TRBV6-5 and J is TRBJ1-1; TRBD1 matches 9 bases. Per germline, CDR1 MNHEY and CDR2 SVGAGI. The length of the CDR3 is 14 residues. The J segment lost 6 bases and the V segment lost 6 bases, leaving 8 bases of the junction unmatched. Here the CDR3 DNA reads TGTGCCAGCAGCCCGACAGGGGGGGGCTCTGAAGCTTTCTTT. It specifies CASSPTGGGSEAFF.

The chain joins TRBV15 to TRBJ2-1; 11 bases fit TRBD2. Germline lookup yields CDR1 LNHNV and CDR2 YYDKDF (reference sequence). Trimming took 2 bases from V and 0 from J; bases not matched to a gene: 0. The CDR3 runs 16 residues. The CDR3 coding sequence is TGTGCCACCAGCAGACTAGCGGGAGGCTCCTACAATGAGCAGTTCTTC. Translated, it gives CATSRLAGGSYNEQFF. The whole variable domain, filled in from reference TRBV15 and TRBJ2-1, reads DAMVIQNPRYQVTQFGKPVTLSCSQTLNHNVMYWYQQKSSQAPKLLFHYYDKDFNNEADTPDNFQSRRPNTSFCFLDIRSPGLGDTAMYLCATSRLAGGSYNEQFFGPGTRLTVL.

Comment on this clone: Sequence at one end of the junction differs from germline and may be a read error. This sequence joins TRBV6-5 and TRBJ1-2; 8 bases line up with TRBD1. Germline V CDR1 and CDR2: MNHEY, SVGAGI. The CDR3 sequence is 12 residues long. DNA of the CDR3: TGTGCCAGCAGCCAGGGGGCGGGTGGCTACCCCTTC. Its translation: CASSQGAGGYPF.